The 28 T cell receptor beta chains below were found in one sample sequenced in a study of T cell repertoires in cytomegalovirus infection. These TCRs' antigens remain unknown. In TCRdb, the reads were re-called with MiXCR into one record per CDR3 protein. Among 750,000 to 950,000 distinct CDR3 sequences listed, about 27% were seen once. The sample here was cultured CD8+ T cells from PBMCs, taken from culture after CMV antigen stimulation. These receptors originate from a human donor in good health (CMV status not recorded). Some clones in this sample may be carry-over from other donors' samples.

This clonotype has only a few counts. This sequence joins TRBV7-9 and TRBJ1-1; 10 nucleotides agree with TRBD1. V lost 5 bases and J lost 6; bases outside the gene matches: 6. Germline CDR1 reads SEHNR; CDR2 reads FQNEAQ (reference sequence). CDR3 length: 14 amino acids. In DNA, the CDR3 is TGTGCCAGCAGCGATGGACAGGGGGGCTCTGAAGCTTTCTTT. It encodes CASSDGQGGSEAFF.

This clonotype has a handful of counts. This chain links TRBV4-3 with TRBJ1-5; D call uncertain. Germline loops: CDR1 LGHNA, CDR2 YSLEER. This CDR3 is 14 amino acids long. Trimming removed 0 bases at V and 7 bases at J, with 10 bases between. Written as DNA, the CDR3 is TGCGCCAGCAGCCAAGACCGAAGCAGCCAGCCCCAGCATTTT. Encoded protein: CASSQDRSSQPQHF.

The genes are TRBV24-1 and TRBJ2-1; D gene uncertain. The CDR3 is made up of 13 amino acids. Deletions cut 4 bases from V and 7 bases from J, with 10 bases between. The V gene's germline CDR1 is KGHDR and CDR2 SFDVKD. The CDR3 loop reads CATSDPRANEQFF. CDR3 nucleotides: TGTGCCACCAGTGACCCCCGGGCGAATGAGCAGTTCTTC.

The gene calls are TRBV7-9 and TRBJ1-1; D call uncertain. Trimming took 1 base from V and 0 from J, leaving 9 bases between them. Germline V gene data show CDR1 as SEHNR and CDR2 as FQNEAQ (reference sequence). The CDR3 is 15 amino acids. The CDR3 here is CASSLELGMNTEAFF. CDR3 coding DNA: TGTGCCAGCAGCTTAGAGTTGGGCATGAACACTGAAGCTTTCTTT.

This clonotype was found a few times. The chain carries TRBV15 and TRBJ2-1; either TRBD1 or TRBD2 may supply D (5 bases each). This CDR3 is 14 amino acids long. Trimming stripped 3 bases from V and 6 bases from J, with 12 bases between. The germline V gene has CDR1 LNHNV and CDR2 YYDKDF (reference sequence). CDR3 loop: CATSSKAGSNEQFF. DNA for the CDR3: TGTGCCACCAGCAGCAAAGCAGGGAGCAATGAGCAGTTCTTC.

At least ten counts were recorded for this clonotype. The CDR3 coding sequence is TGTGCCAGCAGCTTAAACACCAATCAGCCCCAGCATTTT. This sequence encodes CASSLNTNQPQHF. The genes are TRBV7-6 and TRBJ1-5, with D uncertain. V gave up 2 bases and J gave up 3 bases, with 5 bases separating them. In germline, CDR1 is SGHVS, CDR2 FNYEAQ. This CDR3 has 13 amino acids. Filled out from reference TRBV7-6 and TRBJ1-5, the complete variable domain reads GAGVSQSPRYKVTKRGQDVALRCDPISGHVSLYWYRQALGQGPEFLTYFNYEAQQDKSGLPNDRFSAERPEGSISTLTIQRTEQRDSAMYRCASSLNTNQPQHFGDGTRLSIL.

This clonotype was seen more than once but under ten times. The genes are TRBV4-1 and TRBJ2-3; 9 bases line up with TRBD1. Looked up from germline, CDR1 is MGHRA and CDR2 is YSYEKL. The CDR3 has 16 amino acids. Trimming took 4 bases from V and 3 from J; bases not matched to a gene: 8. The CDR3 here is CASSLRYGTGTDTQYF. The CDR3 coding sequence is TGCGCCAGCAGCCTAAGATATGGGACAGGGACAGATACGCAGTATTTT.

The genes are TRBV27 and TRBJ2-7; 7 bases are a match to TRBD2. CDR1 is MNHEY, CDR2 SMNVEV, per germline (reference sequence). The CDR3 has 15 amino acids. V shed 5 bases, J shed 3 bases, and the junction held 10 bases outside the gene matches. CDR3 protein: CASSPSGTGVYEQYV. As DNA, the CDR3 is TGTGCCAGCAGTCCGAGCGGGACGGGGGTCTACGAGCAGTACGTC.

The chain joins TRBV27 to TRBJ2-1; perhaps TRBD2 as D (6 bases). This CDR3 is 16 amino acids long. Germline CDR1 and CDR2: MNHEY and SMNVEV (reference sequence). Trimming pared 5 bases from V and 4 bases from J, leaving 18 bases between. The chain's CDR3 is CASSGWGDEEYNEQFF. For the CDR3, the DNA is TGTGCCAGCAGTGGCTGGGGGGATGAAGAGTACAATGAGCAGTTCTTC.

This clonotype was recorded a few times. The rearrangement joins TRBV2 to TRBJ1-2; maybe TRBD1 (6 bases). V lost 1 base to trimming and J lost 6 bases, with 12 bases between them. Germline V CDR1 and CDR2: SNHLY, FYNNEI. The CDR3 has 14 amino acids. Written as DNA, the CDR3 is TGTGCCAGCAGTGAAGGCAGGGGCCGGGATGGCTACACCTTC. This codes for CASSEGRGRDGYTF. Together with reference TRBV2 and TRBJ1-2, the CDR3 gives the full variable domain: EPEVTQTPSHQVTQMGQEVILRCVPISNHLYFYWYRQILGQKVEFLVSFYNNEISEKSEIFDDQFSVERPDGSNFTLKIRSTKLEDSAMYFCASSEGRGRDGYTFGSGTRLTVV.

This chain connects TRBV5-6 to TRBJ1-1; D is unresolved. Per germline, CDR1 SGHDT and CDR2 YYEEEE. V was clipped by 4 bases and J by 4 bases, with 14 bases between them. CDR3 length: 14 residues. For the CDR3, the DNA is TGTGCCAGCAGCCCACCTCGACGGTTCACTGAAGCTTTCTTT. Amino acid sequence: CASSPPRRFTEAFF. Filled out from reference TRBV5-6 and TRBJ1-1, the complete variable domain reads DAGVTQSPTHLIKTRGQQVTLRCSPKSGHDTVSWYQQALGQGPQFIFQYYEEEERQRGNFPDRFSGHQFPNYSSELNVNALLLGDSALYLCASSPPRRFTEAFFGQGTRLTVV.

The gene calls are TRBV20-1 and TRBJ1-1; D remains ambiguous. The CDR3 sequence is 12 residues long. V gave up 5 bases and J gave up 1 base, with 8 bases separating them. Germline CDR1 and CDR2: DFQATT and SNEGSKA (reference sequence). CDR3 region: CSASHRNTEAFF. The CDR3 DNA is TGCAGTGCTTCGCACAGGAACACTGAAGCTTTCTTT.

CDR3 in amino acids: CSVGINTEAFF. The CDR3, as DNA: TGCAGCGTTGGCATCAACACTGAAGCTTTCTTT. The V gene is TRBV29-1, the J gene TRBJ1-1; D gene unclear. The CDR3 covers 11 residues. V was clipped by 4 bases and J by 2 bases, with 5 bases between them. Germline CDR1 SQVTM, CDR2 ANQGSEA.

The chain joins TRBV28 to TRBJ1-1; D remains unclear. The germline gives CDR1 MDHEN, CDR2 SYDVKM. This CDR3 is built from 13 residues. Trimming left V 6 bases short and J 6 bases short, with 14 bases between. The CDR3 reads CASRDLLDPEAFF. The CDR3 DNA is TGTGCCAGCAGGGATTTATTGGACCCTGAAGCTTTCTTT.

The V call is TRBV11-3, the J call TRBJ2-1; a possible D gene is TRBD2 (6 bases). Deletions cut 5 bases from V and 1 base from J, with 15 bases between. This CDR3 has 16 residues. Germline CDR1 SGHNT, CDR2 YENEEA. The CDR3 spells CASSPKGAGSYNEQFF. CDR3 coding DNA: TGTGCCAGCAGCCCCAAAGGGGCGGGATCCTACAATGAGCAGTTCTTC.

This sequence joins TRBV12-3 or TRBV12-4 and TRBJ2-1; 9 bases are shared with TRBD1. J lost 7 bases, V lost 6 bases, and 4 bases had no gene match. The CDR3 runs 13 residues. CDR3 in DNA: TGTGCCAGCAGCGAGACAGGGGGAAATGAGCAGTTCTTC. Its protein is CASSETGGNEQFF.

This clonotype appeared many times. The rearrangement uses TRBV12-3 or TRBV12-4 and TRBJ1-1, with 8 bases matching TRBD1. The V segment lost 4 bases and the J segment 0 bases; nucleotides outside the gene matches: 13. The CDR3 extends over 18 amino acids. For the CDR3, the DNA is TGTGCCAGCAGTTCATTTGACAGGGGCCGGGCAATGAACACTGAAGCTTTCTTT. It translates to CASSSFDRGRAMNTEAFF.

V gene TRBV5-5 combines with J gene TRBJ2-3; maybe TRBD2 (6 bases). The germline V gene encodes CDR1 SGHKS and CDR2 YYEKEE (reference sequence). The CDR3 is 15 residues long. The germline V and J ends were trimmed by 2 bases and 8 bases, with 18 bases remaining between them. CDR3 in amino acids: CASSFSAGGAGTQYF. DNA of the CDR3: TGTGCCAGCAGCTTCTCTGCCGGGGGAGCGGGTACGCAGTATTTT.

There are a few counts of this clonotype. The chain combines TRBV6-6 with TRBJ2-7; possibly TRBD2 for D (6 bases). V lost 0 bases and J 3 bases, leaving 24 bases between the germline ends. Germline V gives CDR1 MNHNY, CDR2 SVGAGI (reference sequence). This CDR3 contains 19 residues. The CDR3 nucleotides are TGTGCCAGCAGTTACTCACTCGGGGGTTCGAGGGCTCTCCTCTACGAGCAGTACGTC. It specifies CASSYSLGGSRALLYEQYV.

This chain connects TRBV29-1 to TRBJ2-1, with 8 nucleotides matching TRBD1. Germline V gene sequence: CDR1 SQVTM, CDR2 ANQGSEA. V shed 7 bases and J 0 bases; nucleotides not matched to a gene: 2. The CDR3 length is 13 residues. CDR3 sequence (DNA): TGCAGCGCCACAGGGGGCTCCTACAATGAGCAGTTCTTC. Its translation is CSATGGSYNEQFF.

V usage is TRBV29-1 and J usage is TRBJ2-1, with 7 bases identical to TRBD1. The germline V gene has CDR1 SQVTM and CDR2 ANQGSEA. The J segment lost 3 bases and the V segment lost 6 bases, leaving 5 bases of the junction unmatched. The CDR3 sequence is 13 residues long. The CDR3 region is CSVRQGDYNEQFF. DNA of the CDR3: TGCAGCGTCCGACAGGGAGACTACAATGAGCAGTTCTTC.

This clonotype was detected many times. The chain links TRBV7-2 to TRBJ2-5; perhaps D is TRBD1 or TRBD2 (6 bases each). CDR1 is SGHTA and CDR2 is FQGNSA in the germline V gene. Trimming cost V 7 bases and J 4 bases, with 25 bases left between them. The CDR3 consists of 17 residues. DNA for the CDR3: TGTGCCAGCACCATACTAGGGGCGACCGGGGGCACAGAGACCCAGTACTTC. This codes for CASTILGATGGTETQYF.

This clonotype was seen a handful of times. The genes are TRBV7-3 and TRBJ1-1; D uncertain. Germline V gene data show CDR1 as SGHTA and CDR2 as FQGTGA. Trimming shortened V by 3 bases and J by 4 bases, and 15 bases separated the two germline ends. CDR3 length: 15 residues. The CDR3 nucleotides read TGTGCCAGCAGCTTGGGTAAGGAGTCCTCCACTGAAGCTTTCTTT. Protein product: CASSLGKESSTEAFF.

Turning to this clonotype: One junction end disagrees with the germline gene, perhaps due to a read error. The chain uses TRBV4-1 and TRBJ2-5; TRBD1 or TRBD2 may be the D gene (7 bases each). Germline V gives CDR1 MGHRA, CDR2 YSYEKL. This CDR3 is built from 15 residues. DNA of the CDR3: TGTGCCAGCAGCCAGGGGGAGACTAGCACCGAGACCCAGTACTTC. Translating gives CASSQGETSTETQYF.

The gene calls are TRBV4-1 and TRBJ1-1; 9 bases fit TRBD1. From germline, CDR1 is MGHRA and CDR2 YSYEKL. The CDR3 has 18 amino acids. J lost 0 bases, V lost 5 bases, and 13 bases had no gene match. CDR3: CASSSYPTGGEMNTEAFF. The CDR3 nucleotides read TGCGCCAGCAGCTCCTACCCGACAGGGGGAGAAATGAACACTGAAGCTTTCTTT.

This clonotype turned up a few times. The chain links TRBV19 to TRBJ2-1; no clear D. The CDR3 covers 13 residues. In germline, CDR1 is LNHDA, CDR2 SQIVND (reference sequence). Trimming took 5 bases from V and 8 from J, leaving 13 bases between them. In DNA form, the CDR3 reads TGTGCCAGTAGTGCCCGGCCTACCGATGAGCAGTTCTTC. Its protein is CASSARPTDEQFF.

The chain couples TRBV9 to TRBJ1-2, with 7 bases aligning to TRBD1. Germline CDR1 reads SGDLS; CDR2 reads YYNGEE. CDR3 length: 14 residues. V lost 5 bases and J lost 4; bases outside the gene matches: 8. In DNA, the CDR3 is TGTGCCAGCAGTGCAGCCGGGACAGCCTATGGCTACACCTTC. This encodes CASSAAGTAYGYTF. Full variable domain (missing parts from reference TRBV9 and TRBJ1-2): DSGVTQTPKHLITATGQRVTLRCSPRSGDLSVYWYQQSLDQGLQFLIQYYNGEERAKGNILERFSAQQFPDLHSELNLSSLELGDSALYFCASSAAGTAYGYTFGSGTRLTVV.

V and J are TRBV27 and TRBJ1-6; 8 nucleotides match TRBD1. V shed 4 bases, J shed 4 bases, and the junction held 6 bases outside the gene matches. The CDR3 loop spans 16 amino acids. Germline assignment: CDR1 MNHEY and CDR2 SMNVEV (reference sequence). The CDR3, as DNA: TGTGCCAGCAGTTGGGACCAGGGGGCATATAATTCACCCCTCCACTTT. Encoded protein: CASSWDQGAYNSPLHF.